This is a list of T cell receptor beta chains from one sample in a study of vaccination effects on CD4 cells after COVID-19. No antigen has been identified for these receptors. Method: immunoSEQ multiplex PCR; TCRdb's copy keeps in-frame clones and lacks some. The sample lists 37,000 or so clones, around 63% occurring once. Source: CD4+ T cells from PBMCs cultured without peptide, taken before COVID-19 vaccination. The source of these receptors is a human donor who received a COVID-19 vaccine. Both conserved end residues are part of each CDR3. D genes are given only for firm matches. Clone size is shown for a subset of rows, as once, few, many or a class of expanded clone.

cdr3_aa | cdr3_nt | d_call | clone_size | j_call | v_call | cdr3_length
CASSFRAYGYTF | TGTGCCAGCAGCTTTCGTGCTTATGGCTACACCTTC | NA | few | TRBJ1-2 | TRBV7-9 | 12
CASSQVLNLGGANTEAFF | TGTGCCAGCAGCCAAGTATTGAACCTAGGGGGGGCGAACACTGAAGCTTTCTTT | NA | NA | TRBJ1-1 | TRBV4-2 | 18
CASSESGGQETQYF | TGTGCCAGCAGCGAGTCGGGGGGCCAGGAGACCCAGTACTTC | NA | NA | TRBJ2-5 | TRBV6-2/TRBV6-3 | 14
CASSFTNYGYTF | TGTGCCAGCAGTTTCACTAACTATGGCTACACCTTC | NA | few | TRBJ1-2 | TRBV2 | 12
CASSRRDREIQETQYF | TGCGCCAGCAGTCGCCGGGACAGGGAGATACAAGAGACCCAGTACTTC | TRBD1 | NA | TRBJ2-5 | TRBV5-1 | 16
CSASNRGNTEAFF | TGCAGTGCTAGTAACAGGGGAAACACTGAAGCTTTCTTT | TRBD1 | NA | TRBJ1-1 | TRBV20-1 | 13
CASSPPGYTEAFF | TGTGCCAGCTCACCACCAGGATACACTGAAGCTTTCTTT | NA | NA | TRBJ1-1 | TRBV18 | 13
CASSLVGLDLAGNNEQFF | TGTGCCAGCAGCTTAGTGGGACTAGATCTCGCCGGTAACAATGAGCAGTTCTTC | TRBD2 | NA | TRBJ2-1 | TRBV7-8 | 18
CASSYGQSTGELFF | TGTGCCAGCAGTTACGGACAGTCCACCGGGGAGCTGTTTTTT | NA | NA | TRBJ2-2 | TRBV6-5 | 14
CASRLTSGGPYEQYF | TGTGCCAGCAGATTGACTAGCGGGGGGCCTTACGAGCAGTACTTC | TRBD2 | NA | TRBJ2-7 | TRBV3-1/TRBV3-2 | 15
CASSSMVSSYNSPLHF | TGCGCCAGCAGCTCAATGGTTAGCTCCTATAATTCACCCCTCCACTTT | NA | NA | TRBJ1-6 | TRBV5-1 | 16